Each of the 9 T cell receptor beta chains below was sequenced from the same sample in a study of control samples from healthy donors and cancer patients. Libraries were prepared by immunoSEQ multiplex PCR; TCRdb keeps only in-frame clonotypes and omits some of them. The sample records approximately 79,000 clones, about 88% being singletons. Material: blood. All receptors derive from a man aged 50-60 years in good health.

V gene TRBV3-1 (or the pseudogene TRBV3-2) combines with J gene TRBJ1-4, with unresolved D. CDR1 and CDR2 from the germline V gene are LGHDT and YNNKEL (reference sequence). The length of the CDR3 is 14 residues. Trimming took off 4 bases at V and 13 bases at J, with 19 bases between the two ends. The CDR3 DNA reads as TGTGCCAGCAGCCGTCCCTTTGAGAAGAACAGACTGTTTTTT. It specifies CASSRPFEKNRLFF.

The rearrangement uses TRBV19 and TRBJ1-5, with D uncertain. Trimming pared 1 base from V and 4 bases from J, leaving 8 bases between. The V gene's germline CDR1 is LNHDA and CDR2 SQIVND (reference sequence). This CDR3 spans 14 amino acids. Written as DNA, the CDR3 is TGTGCCAGTAGTATAGCCGCACGTAATCAGCCCCAGCATTTT. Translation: CASSIAARNQPQHF.

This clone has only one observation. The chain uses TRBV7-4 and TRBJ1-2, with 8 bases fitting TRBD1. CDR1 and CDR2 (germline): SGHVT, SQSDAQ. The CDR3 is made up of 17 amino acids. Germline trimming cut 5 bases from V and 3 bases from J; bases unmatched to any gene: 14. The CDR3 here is CASSPRDRPAGDYGYTF. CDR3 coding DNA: TGTGCCAGCAGCCCCCGGGACAGGCCCGCGGGGGACTATGGCTACACCTTC.

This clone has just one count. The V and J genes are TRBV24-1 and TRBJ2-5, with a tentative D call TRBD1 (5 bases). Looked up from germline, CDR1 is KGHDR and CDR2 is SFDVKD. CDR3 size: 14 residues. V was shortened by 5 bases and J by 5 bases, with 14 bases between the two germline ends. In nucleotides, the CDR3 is TGTGCCACCAGTGGGTCAAGGGGATGGGAGACCCAGTACTTC. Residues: CATSGSRGWETQYF.

The CDR3 loop reads CASRVTENTEAFF. The CDR3 bases are TGTGCCAGCAGGGTCACGGAAAACACTGAAGCTTTCTTT. The chain has TRBV6-5 and TRBJ1-1, with unresolved D. The CDR3 has 13 amino acids. V was pared by 6 bases and J by 2 bases, with 10 bases between. Germline CDR1 MNHEY, CDR2 SVGAGI.

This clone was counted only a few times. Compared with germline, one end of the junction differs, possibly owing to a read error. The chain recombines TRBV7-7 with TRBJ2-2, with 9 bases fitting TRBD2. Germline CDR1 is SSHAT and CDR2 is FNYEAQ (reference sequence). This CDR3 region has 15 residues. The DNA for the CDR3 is TGTGCCAGCAGCCTAGCGGGGAGGCTCTCCGGGGAGCTGTTTTTT. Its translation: CASSLAGRLSGELFF.

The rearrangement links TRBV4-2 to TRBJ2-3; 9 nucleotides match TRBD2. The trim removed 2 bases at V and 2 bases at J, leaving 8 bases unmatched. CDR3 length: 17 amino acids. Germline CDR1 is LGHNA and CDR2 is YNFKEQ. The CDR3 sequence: CASSQITAGGPTDTQYF. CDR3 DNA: TGTGCCAGCAGCCAAATTACGGCGGGGGGGCCCACAGATACGCAGTATTTT.

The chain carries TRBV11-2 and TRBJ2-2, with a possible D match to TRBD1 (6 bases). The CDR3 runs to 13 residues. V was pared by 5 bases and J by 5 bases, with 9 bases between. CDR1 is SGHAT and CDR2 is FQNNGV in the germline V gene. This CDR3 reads CASSGQGTGELFF. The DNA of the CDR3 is TGTGCCAGCAGCGGTCAGGGGACCGGGGAGCTGTTTTTT.

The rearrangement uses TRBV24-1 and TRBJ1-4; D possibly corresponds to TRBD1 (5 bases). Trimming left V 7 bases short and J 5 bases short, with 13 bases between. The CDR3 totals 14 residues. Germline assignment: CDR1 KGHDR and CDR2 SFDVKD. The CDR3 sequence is CATRTARSNEKLFF. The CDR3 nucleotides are TGTGCCACCAGGACAGCTCGGTCAAATGAAAAACTGTTTTTT.